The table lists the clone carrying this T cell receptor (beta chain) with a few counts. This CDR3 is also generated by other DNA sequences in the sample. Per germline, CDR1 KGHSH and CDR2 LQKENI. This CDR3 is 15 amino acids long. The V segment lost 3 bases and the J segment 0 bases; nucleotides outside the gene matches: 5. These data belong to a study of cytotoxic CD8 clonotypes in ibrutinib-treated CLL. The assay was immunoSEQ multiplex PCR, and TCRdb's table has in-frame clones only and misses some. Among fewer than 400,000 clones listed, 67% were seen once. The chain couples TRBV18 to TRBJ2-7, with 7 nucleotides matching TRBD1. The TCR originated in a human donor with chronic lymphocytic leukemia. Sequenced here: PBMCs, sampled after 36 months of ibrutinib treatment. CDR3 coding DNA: TGTGCCAGCTCACCTACCAGGGGGAGCTCCTACGAGCAGTACTTC. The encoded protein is CASSPTRGSSYEQYF.